These 9 T cell receptor beta chains were sequenced from one sample in a study of blood T cell repertoires in COVID-19. TCRdb's copy holds only in-frame clones and misses some; the assay was immunoSEQ multiplex PCR. In the table there are about 240,000 clones, around 89% of which are singletons. Sample: PBMCs or T cells enriched from blood (not recorded which). The receptor source for this set is a woman aged 25 to 39 who had recovered from COVID-19.

The chain uses TRBV7-9 and TRBJ1-1; the D is unclear. Germline V lookup: CDR1 SEHNR, CDR2 FQNEAQ (reference sequence). This CDR3 has 12 amino acids. Trimming left V 5 bases short and J 8 bases short, with 12 bases between. Here the CDR3 reads CASSPGAWEAFF. The CDR3 DNA sequence: TGTGCCAGCAGCCCGGGAGCATGGGAAGCTTTCTTT.

The CDR3 DNA follows: TGTGCCAGCAGCCCCCTTAATGAGCAGTTCTTC. This gives the protein CASSPLNEQFF. J is TRBJ2-1 and V is TRBV28; D gene unclear. Trimming removed 6 bases at V and 7 bases at J, with 7 bases between. The CDR3 is 11 amino acids. The germline gives CDR1 MDHEN, CDR2 SYDVKM.

The rearrangement links TRBV5-1 to TRBJ1-3; TRBD1 is a possible D gene (5 bases). The CDR3 totals 16 residues. The germline CDR1 and CDR2 sequences are SGHRS and YFSETQ. V lost 4 bases to trimming and J lost 0 bases, with 14 bases between them. The CDR3, as DNA: TGCGCCAGCAGCGCCGGGACTGTTAGCTCTGGAAACACCATATATTTT. It yields the protein CASSAGTVSSGNTIYF. Looking up the rest from reference TRBV5-1 and TRBJ1-3 gives the full variable domain: KAGVTQTPRYLIKTRGQQVTLSCSPISGHRSVSWYQQTPGQGLQFLFEYFSETQRNKGNFPGRFSGRQFSNSRSEMNVSTLELGDSALYLCASSAGTVSSGNTIYFGEGSWLTVV.

The chain employs TRBV4-1 and TRBJ1-1; the D gene is possibly TRBD1 (5 bases). The CDR3 runs to 15 residues. Germline CDR1 and CDR2: MGHRA and YSYEKL. Trimming took 1 base from V and 4 from J, leaving 13 bases between them. Here the CDR3 DNA reads TGCGCCAGCAGCCAAGGGTTGGGGAGGGGCACTGAAGCTTTCTTT. The encoded protein is CASSQGLGRGTEAFF.

A word on this clone: In the same sample, other DNA sequences code for this CDR3. The V call is TRBV4-3, the J call TRBJ2-3; D remains unclear. The CDR3 is made up of 14 amino acids. CDR1 and CDR2 (germline): LGHNA, YSLEER. Between the trimmed V and J ends, which lost 0 bases and 3 bases, there was a span of 7 bases. CDR3: CASSQDLSTDTQYF. The CDR3 DNA reads as TGCGCCAGCAGCCAAGATCTGAGTACAGATACGCAGTATTTT.

The CDR3 DNA is TGTGCCAGTATAAGGTCAGGGGCGGGCAATCAGCCCCAGCATTTT. This encodes CASIRSGAGNQPQHF. The V and J genes are TRBV28 and TRBJ1-5; D perhaps matches TRBD1 (6 bases). Per the germline V gene, CDR1 is MDHEN and CDR2 is SYDVKM. Trimming stripped 9 bases from V and 2 bases from J, with 17 bases between. CDR3 length equals 15 residues.

J is TRBJ1-1 and V is TRBV7-9, with 9 bases that match TRBD1. V was clipped by 5 bases and J by 4 bases; unmatched bases: 8. The CDR3 totals 15 residues. Looked up from germline, CDR1 is SEHNR and CDR2 is FQNEAQ (reference sequence). This CDR3 is CASSRATGGSTEAFF. CDR3 DNA sequence: TGTGCCAGCAGCCGCGCCACAGGGGGCTCCACTGAAGCTTTCTTT.

This chain links TRBV18 with TRBJ1-1; D is unclear. CDR1 is KGHSH and CDR2 is LQKENI in the germline V gene. CDR3 size: 12 residues. The V gene lost 6 bases and the J gene lost 6 bases, with 11 bases spanning the gap. CDR3 in amino acids: CASSPGESEAFF. The CDR3 DNA reads as TGTGCCAGCTCGCCCGGGGAGTCTGAAGCTTTCTTT.

This CDR3 is CSVELRTNYGYTF. The CDR3 DNA reads as TGCAGCGTTGAGTTACGGACAAACTATGGCTACACCTTC. This rearrangement joins TRBV29-1 to TRBJ1-2; D may be TRBD1 (5 bases). The germline V gene has CDR1 SQVTM and CDR2 ANQGSEA. The CDR3 totals 13 residues. V was trimmed by 3 bases and J by 2 bases, leaving 10 bases between them.